These T cell receptor beta chains were read from a single sample in a study of blood T cells in healthy people across ages. MiXCR, run by TCRdb on the 5' RACE reads, gives a single entry per CDR3 protein. Among more than 650,000 distinct CDR3 sequences listed, roughly 20% were seen once. The sequenced sample was blood. Receptor source: a man in his 70s in good health. Both conserved end residues are part of each CDR3. Each record gives: CDR3 protein, CDR3 DNA, clone size, CDR3 length, J gene, D gene, V gene. The D gene is left open where the match is weak. Clone size is shown for a subset of rows, as once, few, many or a class of expanded clone.

CASTMGQGAWNEQFF,TGTGCCAGCACCATGGGACAGGGGGCGTGGAATGAGCAGTTCTTC,NA,15,TRBJ2-1,TRBD1,TRBV12-3/TRBV12-4
CASSPSLDNEQFF,TGCGCCAGCAGCCCCTCACTAGACAATGAGCAGTTCTTC,NA,13,TRBJ2-1,NA,TRBV4-3
CASSLAAGTADTQYF,TGTGCCAGCAGCTTGGCGGCAGGAACGGCAGATACGCAGTATTTT,few,15,TRBJ2-3,NA,TRBV5-5
CAATGDGTEAFF,TGTGCCGCGACAGGGGACGGCACTGAAGCTTTCTTT,few,12,TRBJ1-1,TRBD1,TRBV6-5
CASSQDPMISPYNEQFF,TGTGCCAGCAGCCAAGATCCCATGATAAGCCCCTACAATGAGCAGTTCTTC,few,17,TRBJ2-1,NA,TRBV14
CACSQELYAQGLPYEQYF,TGCGCCTGCAGCCAAGAACTATACGCACAGGGGTTGCCCTACGAGCAGTACTTC,NA,18,TRBJ2-7,TRBD1,TRBV4-1
CASSFVAEAFF,TGTGCCAGCAGTTTCGTCGCTGAAGCTTTCTTT,NA,11,TRBJ1-1,NA,TRBV7-9
CASSLGVPPEAFF,TGTGCCAGCAGTTTAGGGGTTCCACCTGAAGCTTTCTTT,NA,13,TRBJ1-1,NA,TRBV12-3/TRBV12-4
CATTRQHTPIPTGEQYF,TGTGCCACCACTCGACAGCATACCCCAATCCCCACAGGCGAGCAGTACTTC,few,17,TRBJ2-7,NA,TRBV24-1
CSVDGQSGNTIYF,TGCAGCGTTGATGGCCAGTCTGGAAACACCATATATTTT,few,13,TRBJ1-3,NA,TRBV29-1
CASSGNLRDADEKLFF,TGTGCCAGCAGCGGCAATCTCCGGGACGCCGATGAAAAACTGTTTTTT,NA,16,TRBJ1-4,NA,TRBV5-5
CASSEMRVSGNTIYF,TGTGCCAGCAGTGAAATGCGGGTGTCTGGAAACACCATATATTTT,few,15,TRBJ1-3,NA,TRBV6-1
CASSSRTGTDTQYF,TGTGCCAGCAGTTCCCGGACAGGCACAGATACGCAGTATTTT,NA,14,TRBJ2-3,NA,TRBV6-2/TRBV6-3
CSANRDRGRQETQYF,TGCAGTGCAAATCGGGACCGGGGGAGGCAAGAGACCCAGTACTTC,NA,15,TRBJ2-5,NA,TRBV20-1
CASSLGAGITQHF,TGTGCCAGCAGCTTGGGGGCAGGCATAACCCAGCATTTT,few,13,TRBJ1-5,NA,TRBV5-6
CSVEYTAGTEAFF,TGCAGCGTTGAGTATACGGCGGGCACTGAAGCTTTCTTT,NA,13,TRBJ1-1,NA,TRBV29-1
CASRETGGSYNEQLF,TGTGCCAGCAGAGAAACAGGGGGGAGTTACAATGAGCAGCTCTTC,NA,15,TRBJ2-1,TRBD1,TRBV12-3/TRBV12-4
CSVVADSGNEQFF,TGCAGCGTTGTAGCGGATTCTGGCAATGAGCAGTTCTTC,NA,13,TRBJ2-1,NA,TRBV29-1
CSAPSELVGELFF,TGCAGTGCCCCATCCGAGTTAGTCGGGGAGCTGTTTTTT,few,13,TRBJ2-2,NA,TRBV20-1
CASSNDRTGEKSEQYF,TGTGCCAGCAGCAACGACCGGACAGGGGAGAAGTCCGAGCAGTACTTC,many,16,TRBJ2-7,TRBD1,TRBV2
CASSLPGPRAFF,TGTGCCAGCAGTTTACCAGGTCCGAGGGCGTTCTTC,NA,12,TRBJ2-1,NA,TRBV12-3/TRBV12-4
CASSVISSGANNEQFF,TGTGCCAGCAGCGTGATTTCTAGCGGTGCCAACAATGAGCAGTTCTTC,few,16,TRBJ2-1,TRBD2,TRBV9
CASNPPAGTFNYGYTF,TGTGCCAGCAATCCCCCGGCCGGAACATTCAACTATGGCTACACCTTC,few,16,TRBJ1-2,NA,TRBV28
CASRSGGHHSGNTIYF,TGTGCCAGCAGGTCCGGCGGACACCACTCTGGAAACACCATATATTTT,few,16,TRBJ1-3,NA,TRBV28
CSASRTDLSGYTF,TGCAGTGCTTCTAGGACTGACCTCTCCGGCTACACCTTC,few,13,TRBJ1-2,NA,TRBV20-1
CASRSAGREQYF,TGTGCCAGCAGATCCGCAGGTAGGGAGCAGTACTTC,once,12,TRBJ2-5,NA,TRBV28
CASSHRGDRVDYGYTF,TGCGCCAGCAGCCACCGTGGCGATAGGGTCGACTATGGCTACACCTTC,few,16,TRBJ1-2,NA,TRBV4-1
CSAPPGGLGQETQYF,TGCAGTGCGCCGCCAGGGGGTCTAGGACAAGAGACCCAGTACTTC,few,15,TRBJ2-5,TRBD1,TRBV20-1
CANVGYGRTGEQFF,TGTGCCAACGTAGGGTATGGGAGGACGGGTGAGCAGTTCTTC,NA,14,TRBJ2-1,NA,TRBV6-5
CASSLRGTGGGQPQHF,TGTGCCAGCAGCCTCAGAGGGACAGGGGGCGGTCAGCCCCAGCATTTT,NA,16,TRBJ1-5,TRBD1,TRBV3-1
CASSFGTSGVYQETQYF,TGTGCCAGCAGCTTTGGGACTAGCGGGGTTTACCAAGAGACCCAGTACTTC,few,17,TRBJ2-5,NA,TRBV12-1
CSVDTGQGAQYF,TGCAGCGTTGATACGGGACAGGGGGCCCAGTACTTC,many,12,TRBJ2-5,TRBD1,TRBV29-1
CSAVWASPYNEQFF,TGCAGTGCAGTCTGGGCTAGCCCCTACAATGAGCAGTTCTTC,NA,14,TRBJ2-1,NA,TRBV20-1
CASSSGQGAWTTEAFF,TGCGCCAGCAGCTCGGGACAGGGAGCGTGGACCACTGAAGCTTTCTTT,few,16,TRBJ1-1,TRBD1,TRBV5-1
CASSQEVREPSTDTQYF,TGCGCCAGCAGCCAAGAGGTACGAGAGCCTAGCACAGATACGCAGTATTTT,NA,17,TRBJ2-3,NA,TRBV4-1
CAISESQGLRRDTEAFF,TGTGCCATCAGTGAGTCACAGGGGCTTAGAAGGGACACTGAAGCTTTCTTT,NA,17,TRBJ1-1,TRBD1,TRBV10-3
CASRISGTTAKNIQYF,TGTGCCAGCAGGATCTCCGGGACAACCGCCAAAAACATTCAGTACTTC,NA,16,TRBJ2-4,NA,TRBV5-5
CASSLNLFGNIQYF,TGTGCCAGCAGCCTCAACCTCTTCGGAAACATTCAGTACTTC,few,14,TRBJ2-4,NA,TRBV7-2
CASSHGQGIYEQYF,TGTGCCAGCAGCCACGGACAGGGTATCTACGAGCAGTACTTC,few,14,TRBJ2-7,TRBD1,TRBV3-1
CASTTTGGASTAFF,TGTGCCAGCACCACGACAGGGGGCGCGTCCACGGCTTTCTTT,few,14,TRBJ1-1,TRBD1,TRBV28
CAISERQGNYGYTF,TGTGCCATCAGTGAGCGACAGGGCAACTATGGCTACACCTTC,few,14,TRBJ1-2,TRBD1,TRBV10-3
CASSVPGLNYNEQFF,TGCGCCAGCAGTGTCCCGGGACTAAACTACAATGAGCAGTTCTTC,NA,15,TRBJ2-1,TRBD2,TRBV10-2
CASSLLRENTEAFF,TGTGCCAGCAGTTTACTTCGGGAGAACACTGAAGCTTTCTTT,NA,14,TRBJ1-1,NA,TRBV27
CASSLWTSGGRRETQYF,TGCGCCAGCAGCTTGTGGACTAGCGGGGGTAGGCGTGAGACCCAGTACTTC,few,17,TRBJ2-5,TRBD2,TRBV5-1
CASSLGLGVGQETQYF,TGTGCCAGCAGTTTGGGACTAGGGGTGGGGCAAGAGACCCAGTACTTC,few,16,TRBJ2-5,TRBD2,TRBV12-3/TRBV12-4
CASSRAEEKLFF,TGTGCCAGCAGCCGGGCAGAAGAAAAACTGTTTTTT,few,12,TRBJ1-4,NA,TRBV3-1
CSAKAWGAHQETQYF,TGCAGTGCTAAGGCGTGGGGAGCGCATCAAGAGACCCAGTACTTC,many,15,TRBJ2-5,NA,TRBV20-1
CASSLEGTLNTGELFF,TGTGCCAGCAGTTTAGAGGGGACACTGAACACCGGGGAGCTGTTTTTT,NA,16,TRBJ2-2,NA,TRBV12-3/TRBV12-4